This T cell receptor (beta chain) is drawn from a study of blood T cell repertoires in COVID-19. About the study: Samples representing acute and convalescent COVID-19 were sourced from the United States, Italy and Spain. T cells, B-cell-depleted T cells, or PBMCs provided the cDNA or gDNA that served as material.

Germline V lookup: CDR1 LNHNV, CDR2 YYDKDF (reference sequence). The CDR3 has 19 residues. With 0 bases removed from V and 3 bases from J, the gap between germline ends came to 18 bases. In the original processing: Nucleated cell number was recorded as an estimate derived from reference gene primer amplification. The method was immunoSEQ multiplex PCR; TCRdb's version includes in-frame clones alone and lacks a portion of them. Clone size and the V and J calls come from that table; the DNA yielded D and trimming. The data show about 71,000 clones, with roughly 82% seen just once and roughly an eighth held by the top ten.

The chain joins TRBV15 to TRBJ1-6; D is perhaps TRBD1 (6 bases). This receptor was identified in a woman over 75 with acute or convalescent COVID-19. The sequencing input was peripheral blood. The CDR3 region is CATSREEVDSYYYNSPLHF. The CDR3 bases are TGTGCCACCAGCAGAGAAGAGGTGGACAGTTACTACTATAATTCACCCCTCCACTTT.